This record looks at one T cell receptor (beta chain) sequence and its context. CDR3 size: 13 residues. Germline V CDR1 and CDR2: SGHRS, YFSETQ. Germline trimming cut 4 bases from V and 6 bases from J; bases unmatched to any gene: 6. This entry comes from a study of identical twins. Addition of a universal primer site occurred through template switching, and cDNA carried unique molecular identifiers. A single record per CDR3 protein comes from TCRdb applying MiXCR to the 5' RACE reads. This table has 700,000 to 950,000 distinct CDR3 sequences, around 12% appearing once. The sample was also linked to a second study, of yellow fever vaccine responses in identical twins.

The TCR was taken from a young woman in good health. What was sequenced was PBMCs. This rearrangement joins TRBV5-1 to TRBJ1-1, with 7 positions matching TRBD1. The CDR3 DNA sequence: TGCGCCAGCAGCAGAACAGGGGTGTCTGAAGCTTTCTTT. This gives the protein CASSRTGVSEAFF.